The TCR beta chain under discussion was sequenced for a study of T cell changes during pregnancy in multiple sclerosis. Method: immunoSEQ multiplex PCR; TCRdb's copy keeps in-frame clones and lacks some. The sample comprises roughly 72,000 clones, more than 80% of which are singletons, and roughly 0.21% rests with the top ten. This clone turned up a few times. Unmatched junction bases numbered 8, after V lost 1 base and J lost 5 bases. The germline gives CDR1 SGHKS, CDR2 YYEKEE (reference sequence). The CDR3 is 15 amino acids. The sequence derives from a female donor with multiple sclerosis, enrolled in a pregnancy study. This sample comprised CD4+ T cells from peripheral blood mononuclear cells, obtained before pregnancy. The chain has TRBV5-5 and TRBJ1-1, with TRBD1 matching 7 bases. The CDR3 loop reads CASSLLQGTGTEAFF. The CDR3 coding sequence is TGTGCCAGCAGCTTGTTACAGGGGACGGGGACTGAAGCTTTCTTT.